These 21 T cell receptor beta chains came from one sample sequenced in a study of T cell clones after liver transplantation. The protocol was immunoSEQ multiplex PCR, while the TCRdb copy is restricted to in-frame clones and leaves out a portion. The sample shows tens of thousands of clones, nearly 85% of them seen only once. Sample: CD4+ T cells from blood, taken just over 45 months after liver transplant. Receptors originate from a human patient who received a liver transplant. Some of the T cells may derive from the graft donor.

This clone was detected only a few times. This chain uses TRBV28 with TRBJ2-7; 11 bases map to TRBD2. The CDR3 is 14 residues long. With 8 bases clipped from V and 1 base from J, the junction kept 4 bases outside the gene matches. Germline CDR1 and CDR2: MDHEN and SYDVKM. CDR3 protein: CASFTSGGSYEQYF. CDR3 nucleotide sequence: TGTGCCAGCTTTACTAGCGGGGGTTCCTACGAGCAGTACTTC.

CDR3 region: CASSLRVGQGGGNEQYF. In nucleotides, the CDR3 is TGTGCCAGCAGTTTAAGGGTCGGCCAGGGGGGGGGAAACGAGCAGTACTTC. The chain links TRBV28 to TRBJ2-7; the D call may be TRBD1 or TRBD2 (7 bases each). Trimming cost V 2 bases and J 5 bases, with 22 bases left between them. The germline V gene encodes CDR1 MDHEN and CDR2 SYDVKM. The CDR3 sequence is 17 residues long.

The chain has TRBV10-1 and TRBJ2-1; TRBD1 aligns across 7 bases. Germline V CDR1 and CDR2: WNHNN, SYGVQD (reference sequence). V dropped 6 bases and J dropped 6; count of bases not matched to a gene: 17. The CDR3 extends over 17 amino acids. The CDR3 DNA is TGCGCCAGCAGCGAGCTTCCCAGGACAGGCGTCGGCAATGAGCAGTTCTTC. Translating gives CASSELPRTGVGNEQFF.

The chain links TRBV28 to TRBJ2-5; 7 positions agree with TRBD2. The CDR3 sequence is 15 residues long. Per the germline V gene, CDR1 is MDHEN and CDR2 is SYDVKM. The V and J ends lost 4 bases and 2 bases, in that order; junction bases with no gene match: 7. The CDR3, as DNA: TGTGCCAGCAGTTCTACCTGGGAGGGGCAAGAGACCCAGTACTTC. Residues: CASSSTWEGQETQYF.

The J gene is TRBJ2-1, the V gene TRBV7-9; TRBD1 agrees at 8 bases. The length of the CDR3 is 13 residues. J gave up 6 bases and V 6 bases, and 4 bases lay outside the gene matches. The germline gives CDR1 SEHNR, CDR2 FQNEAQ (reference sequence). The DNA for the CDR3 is TGTGCCAGCAGGCAGACAGGGGCCAATGAGCAGTTCTTC. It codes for CASRQTGANEQFF.

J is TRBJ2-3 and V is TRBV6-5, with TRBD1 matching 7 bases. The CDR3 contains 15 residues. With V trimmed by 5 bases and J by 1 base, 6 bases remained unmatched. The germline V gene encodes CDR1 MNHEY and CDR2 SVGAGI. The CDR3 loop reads CASSLRDSRTDTQYF. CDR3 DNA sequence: TGTGCCAGCAGTCTCCGGGACAGCCGCACAGATACGCAGTATTTT.

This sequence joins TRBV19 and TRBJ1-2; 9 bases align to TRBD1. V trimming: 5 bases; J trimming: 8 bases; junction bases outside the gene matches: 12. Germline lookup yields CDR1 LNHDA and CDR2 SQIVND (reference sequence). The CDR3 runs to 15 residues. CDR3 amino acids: CASSSGTGRVRGYTF. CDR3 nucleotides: TGTGCCAGTAGTTCCGGGACAGGGCGCGTGAGGGGCTACACCTTC.

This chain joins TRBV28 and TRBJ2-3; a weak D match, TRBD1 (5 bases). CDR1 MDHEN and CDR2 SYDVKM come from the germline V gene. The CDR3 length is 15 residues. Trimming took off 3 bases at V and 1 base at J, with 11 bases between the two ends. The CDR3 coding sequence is TGTGCCAGCAGTTTGTCAGGGTTTCGCACAGATACGCAGTATTTT. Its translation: CASSLSGFRTDTQYF. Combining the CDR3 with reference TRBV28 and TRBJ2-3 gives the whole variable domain DVKVTQSSRYLVKRTGEKVFLECVQDMDHENMFWYRQDPGLGLRLIYFSYDVKMKEKGDIPEGYSVSREKKERFSLILESASTNQTSMYLCASSLSGFRTDTQYFGPGTRLTVL.

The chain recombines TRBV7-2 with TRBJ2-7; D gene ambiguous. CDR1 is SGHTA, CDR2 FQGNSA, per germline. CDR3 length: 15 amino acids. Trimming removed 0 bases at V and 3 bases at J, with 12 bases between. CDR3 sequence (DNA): TGTGCCAGCAGCTTAGCCCAAAGCTACTTCTACGAGCAGTACTTC. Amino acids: CASSLAQSYFYEQYF.

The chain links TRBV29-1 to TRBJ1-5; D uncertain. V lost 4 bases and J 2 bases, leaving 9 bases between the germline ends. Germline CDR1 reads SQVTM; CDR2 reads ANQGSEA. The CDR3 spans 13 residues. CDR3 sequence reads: CSVAGSGNQPQHF. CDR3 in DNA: TGCAGCGTTGCGGGGTCGGGCAATCAGCCCCAGCATTTT.

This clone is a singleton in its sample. The CDR3 spells CASSQDGRVIEPQHF. The CDR3 DNA reads TGCGCCAGCAGCCAAGATGGACGGGTAATTGAGCCCCAGCATTTT. This chain connects TRBV4-1 to TRBJ1-5; D is ambiguous. Germline values: CDR1 MGHRA, CDR2 YSYEKL. Trimming cost V 0 bases and J 8 bases, with 14 bases left between them. This CDR3 region has 15 residues.

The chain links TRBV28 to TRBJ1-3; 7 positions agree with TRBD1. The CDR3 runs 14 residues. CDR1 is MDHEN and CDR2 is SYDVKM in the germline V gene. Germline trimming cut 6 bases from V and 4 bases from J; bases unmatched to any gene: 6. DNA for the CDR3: TGTGCCAGCAGAACAGGGGTGCAAGGAAACACCATATATTTT. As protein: CASRTGVQGNTIYF.

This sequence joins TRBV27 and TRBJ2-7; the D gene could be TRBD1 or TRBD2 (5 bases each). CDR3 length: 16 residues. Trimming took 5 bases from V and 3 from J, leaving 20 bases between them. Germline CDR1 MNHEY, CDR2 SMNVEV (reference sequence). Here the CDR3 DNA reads TGTGCCAGCAGTCACCTCACCACAGGAGGTAGCTACGAGCAGTACTTC. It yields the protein CASSHLTTGGSYEQYF.

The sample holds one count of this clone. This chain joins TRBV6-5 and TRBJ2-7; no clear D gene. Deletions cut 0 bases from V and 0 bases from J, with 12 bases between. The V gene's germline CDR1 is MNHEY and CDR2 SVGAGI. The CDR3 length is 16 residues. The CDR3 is CASSYSTPALSYEQYF. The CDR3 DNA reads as TGTGCCAGCAGTTACTCGACTCCAGCGCTCTCCTACGAGCAGTACTTC.

The CDR3 sequence is CASSFGTGGRNEQFF. CDR3 nucleotide sequence: TGTGCCAGCAGCTTCGGGACAGGGGGAAGGAATGAGCAGTTCTTC. The chain carries TRBV7-9 and TRBJ2-1; 11 positions match TRBD1. The length of the CDR3 is 15 residues. CDR1 is SEHNR and CDR2 is FQNEAQ in the germline V gene (reference sequence). Losses at the gene ends were 3 bases for V and 7 bases for J; bases not matched to a gene: 5.

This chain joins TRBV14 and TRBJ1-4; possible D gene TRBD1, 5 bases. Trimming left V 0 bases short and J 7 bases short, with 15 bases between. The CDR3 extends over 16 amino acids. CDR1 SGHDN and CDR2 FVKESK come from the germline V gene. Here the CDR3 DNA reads TGTGCCAGCAGCCAAGATCGGGACGGGGTTCGTGAAAAACTGTTTTTT. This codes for CASSQDRDGVREKLFF.

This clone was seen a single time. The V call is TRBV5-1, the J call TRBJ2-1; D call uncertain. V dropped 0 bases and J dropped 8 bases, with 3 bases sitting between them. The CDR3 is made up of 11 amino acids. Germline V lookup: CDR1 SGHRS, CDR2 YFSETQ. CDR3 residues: CASSLGHEQFF. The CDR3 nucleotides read TGCGCCAGCAGCTTGGGCCATGAGCAGTTCTTC.

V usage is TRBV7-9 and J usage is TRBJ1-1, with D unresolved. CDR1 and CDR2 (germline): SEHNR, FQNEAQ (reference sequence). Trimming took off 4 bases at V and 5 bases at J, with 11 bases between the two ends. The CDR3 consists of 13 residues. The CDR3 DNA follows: TGTGCCAGCAGCTATACGGGGAGAACTGAAGCTTTCTTT. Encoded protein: CASSYTGRTEAFF.

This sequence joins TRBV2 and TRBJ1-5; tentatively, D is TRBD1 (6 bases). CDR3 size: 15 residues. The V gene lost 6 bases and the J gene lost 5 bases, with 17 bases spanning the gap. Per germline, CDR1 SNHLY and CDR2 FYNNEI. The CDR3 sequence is CASSPQGWEDQPQHF. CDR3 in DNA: TGTGCCAGCAGCCCACAGGGATGGGAAGATCAGCCCCAGCATTTT.

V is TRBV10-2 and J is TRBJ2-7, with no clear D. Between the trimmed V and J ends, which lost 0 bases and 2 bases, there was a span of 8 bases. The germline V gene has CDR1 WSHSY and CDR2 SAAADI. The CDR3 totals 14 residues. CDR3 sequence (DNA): TGCGCCAGCAGTGAGTCCGGTCCGGCCTACGAGCAGTACTTC. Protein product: CASSESGPAYEQYF.

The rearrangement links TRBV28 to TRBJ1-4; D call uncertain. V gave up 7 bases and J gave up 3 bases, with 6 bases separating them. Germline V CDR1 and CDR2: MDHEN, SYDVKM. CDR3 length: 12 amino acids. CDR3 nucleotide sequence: TGTGCCAGCACAGGTCCTAATGAAAAACTGTTTTTT. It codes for CASTGPNEKLFF.